This T cell receptor (beta chain) was found in a study of radiation and T cells in renal cell carcinoma. The CDR3 is 14 amino acids. V lost 1 base, J lost 4 bases, and 10 bases lay in between. The germline gives CDR1 MGHRA, CDR2 YSYEKL. Time point specified: blood 4 weeks post-SBRT, at nephrectomy. Treatment of the sample: 15 Gy SBRT to primary tumor, nephrectomy 4 weeks later. This table comes from immunoSEQ multiplex PCR, and its TCRdb copy is limited to in-frame clones, with some not included. The sample has about 150,000 clones; 86% are singletons. Sequences were derived from blood, sampled from a patient whose treatment included radiotherapy and nephrectomy. The clonotype was recovered from a woman aged 50 to 60 with renal cell carcinoma. The chain has TRBV4-1 and TRBJ1-2; no clear D. The CDR3 DNA reads TGCGCCAGCAGCCAAGGGGAAGGGCGCTATGGCTACACCTTC. The encoded protein is CASSQGEGRYGYTF.